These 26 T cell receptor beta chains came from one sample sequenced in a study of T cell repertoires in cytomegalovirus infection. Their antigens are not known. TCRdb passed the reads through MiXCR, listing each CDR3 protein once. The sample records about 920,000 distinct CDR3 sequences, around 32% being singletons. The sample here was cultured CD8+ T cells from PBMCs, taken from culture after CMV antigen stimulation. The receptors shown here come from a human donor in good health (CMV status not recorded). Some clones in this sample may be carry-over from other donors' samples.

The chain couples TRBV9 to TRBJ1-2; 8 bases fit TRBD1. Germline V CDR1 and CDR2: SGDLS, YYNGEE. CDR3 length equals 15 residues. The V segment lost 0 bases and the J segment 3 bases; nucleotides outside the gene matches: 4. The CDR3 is CASSVVAGGDYGYTF. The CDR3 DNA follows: TGTGCCAGCAGCGTAGTGGCAGGGGGCGACTATGGCTACACCTTC.

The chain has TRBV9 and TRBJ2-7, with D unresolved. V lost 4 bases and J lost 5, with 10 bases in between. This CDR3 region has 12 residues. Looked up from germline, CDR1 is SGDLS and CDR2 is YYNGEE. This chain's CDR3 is CASSLPRNEQYV. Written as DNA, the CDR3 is TGTGCCAGCAGCCTCCCGCGTAACGAGCAGTACGTC.

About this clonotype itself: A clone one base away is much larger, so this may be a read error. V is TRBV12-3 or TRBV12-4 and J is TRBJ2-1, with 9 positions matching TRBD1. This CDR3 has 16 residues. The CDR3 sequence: CVSRHPGTGSYNEQFF. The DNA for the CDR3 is TGTGTCAGCAGACATCCTGGGACAGGGTCCTACAATGAGCAGTTCTTC.

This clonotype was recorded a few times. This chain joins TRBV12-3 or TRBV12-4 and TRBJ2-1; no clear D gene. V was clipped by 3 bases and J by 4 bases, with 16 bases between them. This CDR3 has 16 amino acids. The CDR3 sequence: CASSLSGALKYNEQFF. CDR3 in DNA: TGTGCCAGCAGTTTGTCGGGCGCCCTCAAGTACAATGAGCAGTTCTTC.

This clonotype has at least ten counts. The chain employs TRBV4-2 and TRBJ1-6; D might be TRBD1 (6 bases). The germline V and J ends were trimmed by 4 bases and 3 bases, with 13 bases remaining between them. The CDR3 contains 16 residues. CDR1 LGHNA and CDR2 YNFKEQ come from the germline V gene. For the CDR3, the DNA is TGTGCCAGCAGCCGGACGCAGGGGAACTATAATTCACCCCTCCACTTT. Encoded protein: CASSRTQGNYNSPLHF.

The DNA of the CDR3 is TGCAGTGCTAGAGATATGGGAATAGCCAAAAACATTCAGTACTTC. This codes for CSARDMGIAKNIQYF. The chain employs TRBV20-1 and TRBJ2-4; D is unresolved. With 0 bases removed from V and 0 bases from J, the gap between germline ends came to 9 bases. Germline CDR1 DFQATT, CDR2 SNEGSKA (reference sequence). The CDR3 runs to 15 residues.

CDR3 sequence: CASSIRASDQETQYF. The CDR3 nucleotides are TGTGCCAGTAGTATAAGGGCCAGCGACCAAGAGACCCAGTACTTC. This rearrangement joins TRBV19 to TRBJ2-5, with unresolved D. CDR3 size: 15 residues. With 2 bases removed from V and 0 bases from J, the gap between germline ends came to 10 bases. Germline V lookup: CDR1 LNHDA, CDR2 SQIVND (reference sequence).

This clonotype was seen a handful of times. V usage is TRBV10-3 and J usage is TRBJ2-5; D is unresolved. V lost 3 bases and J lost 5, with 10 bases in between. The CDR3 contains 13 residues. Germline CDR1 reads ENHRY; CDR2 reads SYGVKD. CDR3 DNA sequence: TGTGCCATCAGTGATAATAGTCACGAGACCCAGTACTTC. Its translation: CAISDNSHETQYF.

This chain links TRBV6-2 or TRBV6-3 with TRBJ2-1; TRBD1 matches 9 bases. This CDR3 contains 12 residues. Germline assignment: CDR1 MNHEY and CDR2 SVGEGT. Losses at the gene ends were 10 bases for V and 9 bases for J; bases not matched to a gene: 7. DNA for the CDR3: TGTGCCATTTCTGGGACAGGGTTTGAGCAGTTCTTC. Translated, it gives CAISGTGFEQFF.

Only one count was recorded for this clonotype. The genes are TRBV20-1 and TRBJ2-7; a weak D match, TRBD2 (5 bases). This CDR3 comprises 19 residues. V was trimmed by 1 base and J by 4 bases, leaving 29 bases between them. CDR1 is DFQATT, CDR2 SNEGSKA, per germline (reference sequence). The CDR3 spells CSARAPWLPVAPNSYEQYF. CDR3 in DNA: TGCAGTGCTAGAGCCCCCTGGTTACCGGTAGCGCCGAACAGTTACGAGCAGTACTTC.

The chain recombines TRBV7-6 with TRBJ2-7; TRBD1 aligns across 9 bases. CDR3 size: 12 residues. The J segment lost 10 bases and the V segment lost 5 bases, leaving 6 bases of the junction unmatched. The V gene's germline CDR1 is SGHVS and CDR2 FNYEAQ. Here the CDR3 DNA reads TGTGCCAGCAGCCCCCGGGACAGGGAACAGTACTTC. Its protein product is CASSPRDREQYF.

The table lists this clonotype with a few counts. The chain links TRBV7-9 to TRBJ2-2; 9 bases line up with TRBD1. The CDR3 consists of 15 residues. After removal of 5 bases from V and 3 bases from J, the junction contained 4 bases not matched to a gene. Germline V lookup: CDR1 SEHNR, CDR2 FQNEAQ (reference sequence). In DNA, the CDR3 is TGTGCCAGCAGCCTCCGGGACAGGGACACCGGGGAGCTGTTTTTT. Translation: CASSLRDRDTGELFF. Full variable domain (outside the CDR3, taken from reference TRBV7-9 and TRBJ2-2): DTGVSQNPRHKITKRGQNVTFRCDPISEHNRLYWYRQTLGQGPEFLTYFQNEAQLEKSRLLSDRFSAERPKGSFSTLEIQRTEQGDSAMYLCASSLRDRDTGELFFGEGSRLTVL.

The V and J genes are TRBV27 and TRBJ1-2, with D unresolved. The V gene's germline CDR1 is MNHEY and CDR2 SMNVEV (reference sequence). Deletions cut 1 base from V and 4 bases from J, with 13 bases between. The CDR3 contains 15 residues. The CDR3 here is CASSLLEGGGYGYTF. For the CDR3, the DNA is TGTGCCAGCAGTTTATTAGAGGGTGGAGGCTATGGCTACACCTTC.

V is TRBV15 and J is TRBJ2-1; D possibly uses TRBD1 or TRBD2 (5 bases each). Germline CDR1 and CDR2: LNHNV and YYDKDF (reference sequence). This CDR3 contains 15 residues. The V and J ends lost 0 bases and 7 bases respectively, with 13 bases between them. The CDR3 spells CATSRDGTSRNEQFF. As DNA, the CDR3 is TGTGCCACCAGCAGAGATGGGACGTCGCGGAATGAGCAGTTCTTC.

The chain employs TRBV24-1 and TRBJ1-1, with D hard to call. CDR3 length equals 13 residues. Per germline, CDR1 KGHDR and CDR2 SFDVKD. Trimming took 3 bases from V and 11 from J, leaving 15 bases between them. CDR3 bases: TGTGCCACCAGTGATCGACCCAGCTTGGTTGCTTTCTTT. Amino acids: CATSDRPSLVAFF.

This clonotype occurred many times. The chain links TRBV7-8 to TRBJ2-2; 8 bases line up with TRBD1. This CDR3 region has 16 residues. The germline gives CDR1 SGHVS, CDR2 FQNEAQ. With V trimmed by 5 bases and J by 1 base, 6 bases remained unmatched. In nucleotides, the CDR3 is TGTGCCAGCAGCACTCGACAGGGGCGGAACACCGGGGAGCTGTTTTTT. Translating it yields CASSTRQGRNTGELFF.

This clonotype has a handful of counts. CDR3 loop: CASMGPRDTQYF. The CDR3 DNA sequence: TGTGCCAGTATGGGCCCTCGCGATACGCAGTATTTT. The chain joins TRBV19 to TRBJ2-3; D gene ambiguous. The germline CDR1 and CDR2 sequences are LNHDA and SQIVND (reference sequence). Trimming pared 7 bases from V and 6 bases from J, leaving 11 bases between. This CDR3 contains 12 residues. Drawing the rest from reference TRBV19 and TRBJ2-3, the complete variable domain is DGGITQSPKYLFRKEGQNVTLSCEQNLNHDAMYWYRQDPGQGLRLIYYSQIVNDFQKGDIAEGYSVSREKKESFPLTVTSAQKNPTAFYLCASMGPRDTQYFGPGTRLTVL.

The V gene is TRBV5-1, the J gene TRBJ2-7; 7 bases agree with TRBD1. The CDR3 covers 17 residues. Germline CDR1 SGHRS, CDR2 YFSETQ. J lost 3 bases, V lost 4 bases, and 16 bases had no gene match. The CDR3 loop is CASSAYVTGSPLYEQYF. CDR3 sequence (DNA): TGCGCCAGCAGCGCTTACGTGACAGGGTCCCCACTCTACGAGCAGTACTTC. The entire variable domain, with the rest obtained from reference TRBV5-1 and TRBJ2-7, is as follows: KAGVTQTPRYLIKTRGQQVTLSCSPISGHRSVSWYQQTPGQGLQFLFEYFSETQRNKGNFPGRFSGRQFSNSRSEMNVSTLELGDSALYLCASSAYVTGSPLYEQYFGPGTRLTVT.

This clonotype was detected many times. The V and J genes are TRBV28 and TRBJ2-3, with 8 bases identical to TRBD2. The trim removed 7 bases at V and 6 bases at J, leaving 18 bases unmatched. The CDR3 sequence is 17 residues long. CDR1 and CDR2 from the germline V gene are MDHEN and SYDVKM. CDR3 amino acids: CASTPPPGLDSSDTQYF. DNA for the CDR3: TGTGCCAGCACTCCCCCTCCGGGACTAGATTCCTCTGATACGCAGTATTTT.

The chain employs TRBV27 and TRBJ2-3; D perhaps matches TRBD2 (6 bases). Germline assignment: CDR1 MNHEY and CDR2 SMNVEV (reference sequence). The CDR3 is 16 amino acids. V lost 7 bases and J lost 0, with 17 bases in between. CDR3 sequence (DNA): TGTGCCAGCACCCCCCTTCCGGCGGGGAGCACAGATACGCAGTATTTT. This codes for CASTPLPAGSTDTQYF.

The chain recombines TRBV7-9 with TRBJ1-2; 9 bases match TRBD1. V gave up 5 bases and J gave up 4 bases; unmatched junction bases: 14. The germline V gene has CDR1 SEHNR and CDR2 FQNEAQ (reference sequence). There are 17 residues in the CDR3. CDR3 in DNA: TGTGCCAGCAGCCCCACGGACAGGGGAAACCCCTTCTATGGCTACACCTTC. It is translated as CASSPTDRGNPFYGYTF.

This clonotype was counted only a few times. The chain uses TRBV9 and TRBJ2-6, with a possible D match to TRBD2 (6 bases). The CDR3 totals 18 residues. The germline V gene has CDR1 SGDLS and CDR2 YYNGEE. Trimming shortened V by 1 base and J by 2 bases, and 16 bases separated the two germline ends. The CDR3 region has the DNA TGTGCCAGCAGCGTACCTAGGTGGGGGGACCCTGGGGCCAACGTCCTGACTTTC. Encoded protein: CASSVPRWGDPGANVLTF.

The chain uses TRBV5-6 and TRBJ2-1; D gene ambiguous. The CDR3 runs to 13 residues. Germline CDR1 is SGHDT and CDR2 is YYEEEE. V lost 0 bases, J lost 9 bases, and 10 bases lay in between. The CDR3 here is CASSLGAGFEQFF. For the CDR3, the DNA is TGTGCCAGCAGCTTGGGGGCTGGCTTTGAGCAGTTCTTC.

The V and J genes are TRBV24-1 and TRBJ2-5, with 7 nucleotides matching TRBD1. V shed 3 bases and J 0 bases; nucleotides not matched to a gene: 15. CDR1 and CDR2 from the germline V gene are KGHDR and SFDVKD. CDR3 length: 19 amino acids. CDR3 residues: CATSDAGTDDLRYQETQYF. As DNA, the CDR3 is TGTGCCACCAGTGATGCCGGGACAGATGATCTTCGGTACCAAGAGACCCAGTACTTC.

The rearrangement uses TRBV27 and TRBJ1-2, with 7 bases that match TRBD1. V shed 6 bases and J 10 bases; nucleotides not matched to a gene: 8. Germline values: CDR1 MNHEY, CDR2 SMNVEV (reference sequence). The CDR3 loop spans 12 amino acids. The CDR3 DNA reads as TGTGCCAGCAGGCCTACAGGGGACGCCTACACCTTC. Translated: CASRPTGDAYTF.

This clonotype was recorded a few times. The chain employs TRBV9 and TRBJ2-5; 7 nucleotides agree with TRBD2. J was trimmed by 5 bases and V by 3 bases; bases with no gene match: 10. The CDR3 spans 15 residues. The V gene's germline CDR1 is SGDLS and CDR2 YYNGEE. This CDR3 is CASSGGGGPGETQYF. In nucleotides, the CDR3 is TGTGCCAGCAGCGGGGGCGGGGGACCAGGGGAGACCCAGTACTTC.